The rows below give T cell receptor beta chains drawn from one sample of a study of CD8 T cells in Susac syndrome. In TCRdb, the immunoSEQ multiplex PCR reads were re-called with MiXCR into one record per CDR3 protein. The sample includes about 200,000 distinct CDR3 sequences, around 96% of them seen just once. Sequenced: CD4+ T cells from PBMCs. The receptors originated from a human donor with multiple sclerosis. The CDR3 runs from the conserved cysteine through the conserved F or W. A D gene is named only where the DNA matches it firmly. Clone size is stated in some rows and not others, as once, few, many or a class when expanded.

clone size	J gene	D gene	V gene	CDR3 DNA	CDR3 protein
-	TRBJ1-5	-	TRBV12-3/TRBV12-4	TGTGCCAGCAGCCTTACATACTTGTCAGGAAGCAATCAGCCCCAGCATTTT	CASSLTYLSGSNQPQHF
-	TRBJ2-1	-	TRBV5-1	TGCGCCAGCAGCTCCACGGTTGGGGGCAATGAGCAGTTCTTC	CASSSTVGGNEQFF
-	TRBJ2-1	-	TRBV15	TGTGCCACCAGCAGAGCGCAGGGCAATGAGCAGTTCTTC	CATSRAQGNEQFF
-	TRBJ2-3	TRBD2	TRBV3-1	TGTGCCAGCAGCCAAGAGTACCGCGGGGGGACAGATACGCAGTATTTT	CASSQEYRGGTDTQYF
-	TRBJ1-2	-	TRBV29-1	TGCAGCGTTGAACGATCCCTTTTGCGTGGCTACACCTTC	CSVERSLLRGYTF
-	TRBJ2-1	-	TRBV11-3	TGTGCCAGCAGCTTATTTGGGGGCAATGAGCAGTTCTTC	CASSLFGGNEQFF
-	TRBJ2-7	-	TRBV29-1	TGCAGCGTTGATTCTGGTGGGGGGAACTCCTACGAGCAGTACTTC	CSVDSGGGNSYEQYF
-	TRBJ2-3	TRBD2	TRBV20-1	TGCAGTGCTAGAGATCGGGGGGGGACAGATACGCAGTATTTT	CSARDRGGTDTQYF
-	TRBJ1-1	TRBD1	TRBV5-1	TGCGCCAGCAGCCAAAGGACAGGGGTGACTGAAGCTTTCTTT	CASSQRTGVTEAFF
-	TRBJ2-5	TRBD2	TRBV12-3/TRBV12-4	TGTGCCAGCAGTTTCCGGGAGGTGGAGACCCAGTACTTC	CASSFREVETQYF
-	TRBJ1-1	-	TRBV4-1	TGCGCCAGCAGCCAAGAAGGGTCTGGCGGGAACACTGAAGCTTTCTTT	CASSQEGSGGNTEAFF
-	TRBJ1-1	-	TRBV7-9	TGTGCCAGCAGCTCCAGGGGTAGGAACACTGAAGCTTTCTTT	CASSSRGRNTEAFF
-	TRBJ2-3	TRBD1	TRBV5-6	TGTGCCAGCAGCGCCCTGAGGACAGGGGTTTTAGATACGCAGTATTTT	CASSALRTGVLDTQYF
-	TRBJ2-6	TRBD2	TRBV12-3/TRBV12-4	TGTGCCAGCACCCGGGGGGCTGGGGCCAACGTCCTGACTTTC	CASTRGAGANVLTF
-	TRBJ1-2	-	TRBV27	TGTGCCAGCAGTGGGAGACAGACCCCTGGCTACACCTTC	CASSGRQTPGYTF
once	TRBJ2-1	-	TRBV5-1	TGCGCCAGCAGCTTCCTAGCCGCGGAGTCCTACAATGAGCAGTTCTTC	CASSFLAAESYNEQFF
-	TRBJ1-1	-	TRBV24-1	TGTGCCACCAGCCGTGACGGCACTGAAGCTTTCTTT	CATSRDGTEAFF
few	TRBJ1-1	-	TRBV27	TGTGCCATCCGAGGGGGTGACACTGAAGCTTTCTTT	CAIRGGDTEAFF
-	TRBJ2-1	-	TRBV5-1	TGCGCCAGCAGCTTCCCTAGGGGCAATGAGCAGTTCTTC	CASSFPRGNEQFF
-	TRBJ2-7	TRBD2	TRBV20-1	TGCAGTGCTAATCGACTAGCGGGGCCCTACGAGCAGTACTTC	CSANRLAGPYEQYF
-	TRBJ2-7	TRBD1	TRBV20-1	TGCAGTGCTAACGACAGGGTACGGCCTTACGAGCAGTACTTC	CSANDRVRPYEQYF
once	TRBJ1-6	TRBD1	TRBV14	TGTGCCAGCAGCCAAGGGACAGGGAAGAGATCACCCCTCCACTTT	CASSQGTGKRSPLHF
-	TRBJ1-5	-	TRBV20-1	TGCAGTGCTAGAGAGGGTTTGGTCAATCAGCCCCAGCATTTT	CSAREGLVNQPQHF
-	TRBJ1-5	-	TRBV12-3/TRBV12-4	TGTGCCAGCAGTCTCCTTAGTCAGCCCCAGCATTTT	CASSLLSQPQHF
few	TRBJ2-7	TRBD2	TRBV6-2/TRBV6-3	TGTGCCAGCAGTTTGGGACTAGCGGGGGTAGTCTACGAGCAGTACTTC	CASSLGLAGVVYEQYF
-	TRBJ2-7	-	TRBV20-1	TGCAGTGCCCATCAGGGGATCGCCGAGCAGTACTTC	CSAHQGIAEQYF
-	TRBJ1-5	-	TRBV5-6	TGTGCCAGCAGCTTGGTGGGGGACGGAAGCAATCAGCCCCAGCATTTT	CASSLVGDGSNQPQHF
few	TRBJ2-7	-	TRBV5-4	TGTGCCAGCAGCTCGGCGGGTGCGTACGAGCAGTACTTC	CASSSAGAYEQYF
-	TRBJ2-5	TRBD1	TRBV19	TGTGCCAGTAGTTCGGGACAGGCTCGAGGAGAGACCCAGTACTTC	CASSSGQARGETQYF
-	TRBJ1-2	TRBD1	TRBV20-1	TGCAGTGCTAGAGATCCGGGGACAGCCCACTATGGCTACACCTTC	CSARDPGTAHYGYTF
-	TRBJ1-1	-	TRBV12-3/TRBV12-4	TGTGCCAGCACACTTGGGAGGCTACCCACTGAAGCTTTCTTT	CASTLGRLPTEAFF
few	TRBJ2-7	-	TRBV6-1	TGTGCCAGCCGCCCGGGTACCCCTTCCTACGAGCAGTACTTC	CASRPGTPSYEQYF
-	TRBJ2-5	-	TRBV25-1	TGTGCCAGCAGTCTCTACTGGGCAGGGCAGGAGACCCAGTACTTC	CASSLYWAGQETQYF
-	TRBJ1-2	-	TRBV4-1	TGCGCCAGCAGCCAAGAATCAACCGGGGATTATGGCTACACCTTC	CASSQESTGDYGYTF
-	TRBJ1-5	-	TRBV23-1	TGCGCCAGCAGTACAACAGGTCCTAGCAATCAGCCCCAGCATTTT	CASSTTGPSNQPQHF
-	TRBJ2-7	-	TRBV20-1	TGCAGTGCCGACGGTAGTTTGGGTTACGAGCAGTACTTC	CSADGSLGYEQYF
-	TRBJ2-1	-	TRBV20-1	TGCAGTGCTAGTAGGACTGAGCAGTTCTTC	CSASRTEQFF
-	TRBJ2-7	TRBD1	TRBV9	TGTGCCAGCAGCGCCGGGACAGGGTTCTACGAGCAGTACTTC	CASSAGTGFYEQYF
-	TRBJ1-1	TRBD1	TRBV11-2	TGTGCCAGCAGCCTTGGACAGGTTTATGGTGAAGCTTTCTTT	CASSLGQVYGEAFF
-	TRBJ1-1	TRBD1	TRBV29-1	TGCAGCGCGACAGGGGTCAACATGAACACTGAAGCTTTCTTT	CSATGVNMNTEAFF
-	TRBJ2-7	-	TRBV29-1	TGCAGCGTTGCCCACGGTAGGGGCTTCGAGCAGTACTTC	CSVAHGRGFEQYF
-	TRBJ1-2	-	TRBV29-1	TGCAGCGTCCCCCTACAGACTAACTATGGCTACACCTTC	CSVPLQTNYGYTF
-	TRBJ2-7	-	TRBV5-4	TGTGCCAGCAGCTTGGAAAGCTACTATGGCACCGAGCAGTACTTC	CASSLESYYGTEQYF
-	TRBJ2-7	TRBD2	TRBV15	TGTGCCACCAGCAGATTCCCGGGACTAGGGGCCTACGAGCAGTACTTC	CATSRFPGLGAYEQYF
-	TRBJ2-4	-	TRBV20-1	TGCAGTGCTGACGGGACCCAAAACATTCAGTACTTC	CSADGTQNIQYF
-	TRBJ1-1	TRBD1	TRBV12-3/TRBV12-4	TGTGCCAGCAGCTCCTGGGGACAGTCAAACACTGAAGCTTTCTTT	CASSSWGQSNTEAFF
-	TRBJ2-1	-	TRBV30	TGTGCCTGGAATGTTTACAATGAGCAGTTCTTC	CAWNVYNEQFF
few	TRBJ2-1	TRBD2	TRBV24-1	TGTGCCACCGGGTCCAGCGGGAGGGCCAAGGGTGAGCAGTTCTTC	CATGSSGRAKGEQFF
-	TRBJ2-3	TRBD2	TRBV24-1	TGTGCCACCAGTGATAGACTAGCGGGAGAAGATACGCAGTATTTT	CATSDRLAGEDTQYF
-	TRBJ1-2	-	TRBV20-1	TGCAGTGCACTGCGAGGGAGGGATGGCTACACCTTC	CSALRGRDGYTF
-	TRBJ2-4	TRBD1	TRBV18	TGTGCCAGCTCACCACCCGGGACAGGGGGGGACATTCAGTACTTC	CASSPPGTGGDIQYF
-	TRBJ2-7	-	TRBV29-1	TGCAGCGTCAGGGACCCCAGCCAGGGCACCTACGAGCAGTACTTC	CSVRDPSQGTYEQYF
-	TRBJ2-3	-	TRBV30	TGTGCCTGGAGTCCCGGGGTTCATACGCAGTATTTT	CAWSPGVHTQYF
-	TRBJ2-1	-	TRBV20-1	TGCAGTGCTAAAAACAATGAGCAGTTCTTC	CSAKNNEQFF
-	TRBJ1-2	-	TRBV30	TGTGCCTGGAGCCGTGGGTATGGCTACACCTTC	CAWSRGYGYTF
-	TRBJ2-7	TRBD2	TRBV5-4	TGTGCCAGCACCCGGGGGGGTGAGCAGTACTTC	CASTRGGEQYF
once	TRBJ1-2	-	TRBV20-1	TGCAGTGCTGCGGACAGTAACTATGGCTACACCTTC	CSAADSNYGYTF
-	TRBJ1-5	-	TRBV7-9	TGTGCCAGCAGCGGGATGAATCAGCCCCAGCATTTT	CASSGMNQPQHF
-	TRBJ2-7	-	TRBV20-1	TGCAGTGCTCGCATGGGATTCAGCTACGAGCAGTACTTC	CSARMGFSYEQYF